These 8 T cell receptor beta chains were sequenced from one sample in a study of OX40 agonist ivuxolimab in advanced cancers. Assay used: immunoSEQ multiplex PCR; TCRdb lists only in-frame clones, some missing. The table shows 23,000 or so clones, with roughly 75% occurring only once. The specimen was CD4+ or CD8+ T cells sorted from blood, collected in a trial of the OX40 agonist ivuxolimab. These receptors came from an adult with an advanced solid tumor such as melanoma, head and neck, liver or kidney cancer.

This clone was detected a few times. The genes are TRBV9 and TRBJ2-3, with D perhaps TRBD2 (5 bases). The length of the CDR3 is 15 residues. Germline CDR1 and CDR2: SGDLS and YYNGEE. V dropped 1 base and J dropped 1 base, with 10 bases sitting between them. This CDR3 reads CASSVSGKGTDTQYF. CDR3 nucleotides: TGTGCCAGCAGCGTATCCGGGAAGGGCACAGATACGCAGTATTTT.

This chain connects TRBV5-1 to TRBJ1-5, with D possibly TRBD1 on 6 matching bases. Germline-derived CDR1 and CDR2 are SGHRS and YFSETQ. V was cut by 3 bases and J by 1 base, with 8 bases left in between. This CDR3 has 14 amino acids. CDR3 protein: CASSSGQSNQPQHF. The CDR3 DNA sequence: TGCGCCAGCAGCTCTGGACAGAGCAATCAGCCCCAGCATTTT.

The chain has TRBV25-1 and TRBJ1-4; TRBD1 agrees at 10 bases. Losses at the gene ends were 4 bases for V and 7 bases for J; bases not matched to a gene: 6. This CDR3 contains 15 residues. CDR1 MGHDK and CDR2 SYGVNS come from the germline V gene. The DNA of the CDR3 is TGTGCCAGCAGTGGCCTGGGACAGGGGACTGAAAAACTGTTTTTT. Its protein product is CASSGLGQGTEKLFF. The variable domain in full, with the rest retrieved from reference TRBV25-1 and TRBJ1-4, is EADIYQTPRYLVIGTGKKITLECSQTMGHDKMYWYQQDPGMELHLIHYSYGVNSTEKGDLSSESTVSRIRTEHFPLTLESARPSHTSQYLCASSGLGQGTEKLFFGSGTQLSVL.

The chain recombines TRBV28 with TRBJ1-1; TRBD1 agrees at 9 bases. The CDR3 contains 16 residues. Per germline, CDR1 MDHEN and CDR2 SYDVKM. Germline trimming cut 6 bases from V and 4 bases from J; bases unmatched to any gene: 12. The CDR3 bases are TGTGCCAGCAGGCGAACAGGGGGCTCTGCGGGCACTGAAGCTTTCTTT. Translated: CASRRTGGSAGTEAFF.

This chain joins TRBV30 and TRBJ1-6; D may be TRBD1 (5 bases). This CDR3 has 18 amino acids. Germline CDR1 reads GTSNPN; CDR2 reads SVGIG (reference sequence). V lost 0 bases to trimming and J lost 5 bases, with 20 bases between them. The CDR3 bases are TGTGCCTGGAGTGTATTCGTCGGGGGGGATTGGAATAATTCACCCCTCCACTTT. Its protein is CAWSVFVGGDWNNSPLHF.

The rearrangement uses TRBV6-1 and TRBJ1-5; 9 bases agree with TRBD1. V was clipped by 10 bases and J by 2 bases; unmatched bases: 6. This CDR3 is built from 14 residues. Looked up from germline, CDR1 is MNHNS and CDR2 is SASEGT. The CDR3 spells CATVRDRGNQPQHF. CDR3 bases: TGTGCCACAGTAAGGGACAGGGGCAATCAGCCCCAGCATTTT.

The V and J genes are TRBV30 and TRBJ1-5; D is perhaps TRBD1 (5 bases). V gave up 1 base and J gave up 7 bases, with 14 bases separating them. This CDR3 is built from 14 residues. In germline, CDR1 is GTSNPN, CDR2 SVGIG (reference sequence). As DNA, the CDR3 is TGTGCCTGGAGTGAGGTATCAGGGCGCCAGCCCCAGCATTTT. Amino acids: CAWSEVSGRQPQHF.

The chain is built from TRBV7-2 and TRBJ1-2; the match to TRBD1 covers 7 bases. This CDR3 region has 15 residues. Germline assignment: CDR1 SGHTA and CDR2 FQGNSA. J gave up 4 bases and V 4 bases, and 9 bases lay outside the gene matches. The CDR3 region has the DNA TGTGCCAGCAGCTCAAATCCCGGGACAGTCTATGGCTACACCTTC. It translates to CASSSNPGTVYGYTF.